The next 19 T cell receptor beta chains were all read from a single sample in a study of response to subunit inactivated influenza vaccine. TCRdb re-analysed the RT-PCR reads in MiXCR, keeping a single row per CDR3 protein. The sample consists of about 480,000 distinct CDR3 sequences, approximately 10% of them appearing once. Sequencing used PBMCs from blood, obtained 40 to 50 days after vaccination. These receptors all stem from a man aged 45 to 65 who received an inactivated influenza vaccine.

This sequence joins TRBV5-1 and TRBJ2-5; no firm D call. CDR3 length: 14 residues. With 0 bases removed from V and 2 bases from J, the gap between germline ends came to 8 bases. In germline, CDR1 is SGHRS, CDR2 YFSETQ. The CDR3 loop reads CASSLEQLQETQYF. In DNA form, the CDR3 reads TGCGCCAGCAGCTTGGAGCAGCTTCAAGAGACCCAGTACTTC.

The sample holds a few counts of this clonotype. As DNA, the CDR3 is TGTGCCAGCAGGCAAACCGACAGGGCCGGGGAGCTGTTTTTT. This codes for CASRQTDRAGELFF. This rearrangement joins TRBV11-1 to TRBJ2-2, with 7 positions matching TRBD1. The CDR3 runs to 14 residues. V lost 6 bases and J lost 6; bases outside the gene matches: 7. Germline V lookup: CDR1 SGHAT, CDR2 FQDESV (reference sequence).

A few counts support this clonotype. This rearrangement joins TRBV7-6 to TRBJ2-2, with D perhaps assigned TRBD1 or TRBD2 (6 bases each). CDR3 size: 15 residues. Trimming left V 4 bases short and J 8 bases short, with 17 bases between. CDR1 is SGHVS and CDR2 is FNYEAQ in the germline V gene. The CDR3: CASSSSSGAPGELFF. In nucleotides, the CDR3 is TGTGCCAGCAGCTCTAGTTCGGGGGCGCCTGGGGAGCTGTTTTTT.

V and J are TRBV5-1 and TRBJ2-1, with TRBD2 as a possible D gene (6 bases). CDR3 length equals 16 residues. The germline gives CDR1 SGHRS, CDR2 YFSETQ. V lost 0 bases and J 0 bases, leaving 10 bases between the germline ends. The CDR3, as DNA: TGCGCCAGCAGCTTGGCGGGACTCATCTCCTACAATGAGCAGTTCTTC. It specifies CASSLAGLISYNEQFF.

A few counts support this clonotype. CDR3 loop: CASSLQGAGNYGYTF. CDR3 in DNA: TGTGCCAGCAGTTTGCAAGGGGCGGGAAACTATGGCTACACCTTC. This chain links TRBV27 with TRBJ1-2; a weak D match, TRBD1 (5 bases). The V and J ends lost 3 bases and 2 bases respectively, with 13 bases between them. This CDR3 contains 15 residues. Germline CDR1 is MNHEY and CDR2 is SMNVEV (reference sequence).

This chain joins TRBV4-2 and TRBJ2-1, with D unclear. The germline V and J ends were trimmed by 0 bases and 8 bases, with 5 bases remaining between them. The CDR3 contains 12 residues. CDR1 is LGHNA and CDR2 is YNFKEQ in the germline V gene. DNA of the CDR3: TGTGCCAGCAGCCAAGATTTTGATGAGCAGTTCTTC. It translates to CASSQDFDEQFF.

The rearrangement joins TRBV7-2 to TRBJ2-3; D remains unclear. This CDR3 spans 13 amino acids. V lost 5 bases and J lost 5, with 11 bases in between. Germline lookup yields CDR1 SGHTA and CDR2 FQGNSA. In DNA form, the CDR3 reads TGTGCCAGCAGCGCTCACAAAGGAGATACGCAGTATTTT. It is translated as CASSAHKGDTQYF.

The rearrangement joins TRBV4-1 to TRBJ2-1, with 7 nucleotides matching TRBD1. The CDR3 spans 14 residues. After removal of 3 bases from V and 4 bases from J, the junction contained 3 bases not matched to a gene. The germline gives CDR1 MGHRA, CDR2 YSYEKL. CDR3 amino acids: CASSQPGQYNEQFF. CDR3 in DNA: TGCGCCAGCAGCCAGCCGGGACAGTACAATGAGCAGTTCTTC.

This clonotype was counted between two and nine times. V and J are TRBV10-2 and TRBJ2-3, with TRBD2 matching 9 bases. J lost 1 base, V lost 6 bases, and 8 bases had no gene match. CDR3 size: 16 residues. The germline V gene has CDR1 WSHSY and CDR2 SAAADI. The CDR3 region has the DNA TGCGCCAGCAGGGAGCGCGGGGGGGCCCGCACAGATACGCAGTATTTT. Protein: CASRERGGARTDTQYF.

The V and J genes are TRBV20-1 and TRBJ2-1; 8 nucleotides line up with TRBD2. The CDR3 has 14 amino acids. Trimming removed 5 bases from V and 5 bases from J; junction bases left unmatched: 8. From germline, CDR1 is DFQATT and CDR2 SNEGSKA (reference sequence). Here the CDR3 DNA reads TGCAGTGCTTCCCCGGGACTAGACCACAATGAGCAGTTCTTC. Amino acids: CSASPGLDHNEQFF.

The rearrangement joins TRBV11-2 to TRBJ2-4; 10 bases are a match to TRBD2. Germline loops: CDR1 SGHAT, CDR2 FQNNGV. The junction had 15 bases not matched to a gene; V was cut back by 5 bases and J by 5 bases. The CDR3 has 18 amino acids. The CDR3 reads CASSLHNVLAGAQNIQYF. The CDR3 DNA reads as TGTGCCAGCAGCCTTCACAACGTTCTAGCGGGAGCTCAAAACATTCAGTACTTC.

Only a few counts were recorded for this clonotype. V is TRBV6-5 and J is TRBJ1-2; 7 bases match TRBD1. Germline lookup yields CDR1 MNHEY and CDR2 SVGAGI. The trim removed 0 bases at V and 8 bases at J, leaving 6 bases unmatched. This CDR3 has 14 amino acids. This CDR3 reads CASSYSGTVGGYTF. In DNA, the CDR3 is TGTGCCAGCAGTTACTCGGGGACAGTCGGGGGCTACACCTTC.

This clonotype turned up a few times. The chain is built from TRBV15 and TRBJ1-5, with 7 bases lining up with TRBD1. This CDR3 region has 14 residues. Germline values: CDR1 LNHNV, CDR2 YYDKDF (reference sequence). V lost 4 bases, J lost 5 bases, and 5 bases stayed unmatched. The chain's CDR3 is CATSIDRVHQPQHF. The CDR3 DNA reads TGTGCCACCAGCATAGACAGGGTTCATCAGCCCCAGCATTTT. The full variable domain, completed using reference TRBV15 and TRBJ1-5, is DAMVIQNPRYQVTQFGKPVTLSCSQTLNHNVMYWYQQKSSQAPKLLFHYYDKDFNNEADTPDNFQSRRPNTSFCFLDIRSPGLGDTAMYLCATSIDRVHQPQHFGDGTRLSIL.

The genes are TRBV20-1 and TRBJ2-2; 7 bases are a match to TRBD1. The CDR3 totals 13 residues. Germline CDR1 reads DFQATT; CDR2 reads SNEGSKA (reference sequence). Trimming removed 5 bases from V and 7 bases from J; junction bases left unmatched: 7. The CDR3 spells CSAGDSRNGELFF. The CDR3 DNA is TGCAGTGCTGGGGACAGTCGGAACGGGGAGCTGTTTTTT.

V gene TRBV12-5 combines with J gene TRBJ2-5; 8 positions agree with TRBD1. Unmatched junction bases numbered 10, after V lost 9 bases and J lost 4 bases. Germline loops: CDR1 LGHNT, CDR2 FRNRAP. CDR3 length: 14 residues. CDR3 amino acids: CARNTKGQGETQYF. CDR3 DNA: TGTGCTAGAAACACAAAAGGACAGGGAGAGACCCAGTACTTC.

This clonotype has a handful of counts. This chain connects TRBV4-3 to TRBJ2-5; perhaps TRBD1 as D (5 bases). The V end was cut by 1 base, the J end by 3 bases, with 6 bases between. The V gene's germline CDR1 is LGHNA and CDR2 YSLEER. The CDR3 totals 13 residues. CDR3 loop: CASSQAGKETQYF. The CDR3 nucleotides are TGCGCCAGCAGCCAAGCAGGGAAAGAGACCCAGTACTTC.

This clonotype has ten or more counts. The gene calls are TRBV29-1 and TRBJ2-5; unclear D gene. Germline-derived CDR1 and CDR2 are SQVTM and ANQGSEA. CDR3 length: 10 residues. V was clipped by 7 bases and J by 2 bases, with 5 bases between them. The CDR3 DNA sequence: TGCAGCGGGGTTCAAGAGACCCAGTACTTC. It specifies CSGVQETQYF.

V gene TRBV7-2 combines with J gene TRBJ2-1, with D tentatively TRBD1 or TRBD2 (5 bases each). The CDR3 is 17 residues long. Germline CDR1 and CDR2: SGHTA and FQGNSA. The V gene lost 0 bases and the J gene lost 4 bases, with 16 bases spanning the gap. CDR3 region: CASSLALMGVVYNEQFF. CDR3 nucleotides: TGTGCCAGCAGCTTAGCGCTAATGGGGGTTGTTTACAATGAGCAGTTCTTC.

In this sample, this clonotype turned up a few times. The chain has TRBV5-1 and TRBJ2-2; D is perhaps TRBD2 (6 bases). CDR3 length: 15 residues. CDR1 SGHRS and CDR2 YFSETQ come from the germline V gene. Trimming left V 0 bases short and J 6 bases short, with 12 bases between. The DNA for the CDR3 is TGCGCCAGCAGCTTGGTAGCGCCGGGGGCCGGGGAGCTGTTTTTT. Amino acid sequence: CASSLVAPGAGELFF.